One sample yielded the 23 T cell receptor beta chains listed below, sequenced in a study of T cells expressing NK-cell markers. TCRdb reanalyzed the 5' RACE reads and collapses them to one entry per CDR3 protein, without DNA. The sample holds about 260,000 distinct CDR3 sequences. The sequenced sample was blood T cells: a sorted CD56 or NKG2C T cell subset, CD4+ or CD8+ T cells, or bulk PBMC T cells (not recorded which). The receptors derive from a woman between 18 and 75 years old in good health.

This rearrangement joins TRBV7-2 to TRBJ2-3; without DNA, the TCRdb call of TRBD2 cannot be checked. Per the germline V gene, CDR1 is SGHTA and CDR2 is FQGNSA. The CDR3 extends over 17 amino acids. This chain's CDR3 is CASSLTHSGGAADTQYF.

CDR3 region: CSVDRSREGRDEQFF. The chain recombines TRBV29-1 with TRBJ2-1; there is no DNA to check the TCRdb D call of TRBD2. Germline CDR1 and CDR2: SQVTM and ANQGSEA. This CDR3 is 15 amino acids long.

The V and J genes are TRBV10-1 and TRBJ2-1; the TRBD2 assignment by TCRdb is unverifiable without DNA. Germline CDR1 WNHNN, CDR2 SYGVQD (reference sequence). The CDR3 contains 14 residues. The CDR3 spells CASSGGARYNEQFF.

The V call is TRBV5-4, the J call TRBJ2-5; TCRdb calls TRBD1, which cannot be checked without DNA. This CDR3 is built from 14 residues. Germline values: CDR1 SGHNT, CDR2 YYREEE (reference sequence). The CDR3 loop is CASSLMGAQETQYF. The full variable domain, its missing parts supplied by reference TRBV5-4 and TRBJ2-5, is ETGVTQSPTHLIKTRGQQVTLRCSSQSGHNTVSWYQQALGQGPQFIFQYYREEENGRGNFPPRFSGLQFPNYSSELNVNALELDDSALYLCASSLMGAQETQYFGPGTRLLVL.

V gene TRBV12-3 or TRBV12-4 combines with J gene TRBJ2-1; TCRdb proposes TRBD2, but this gene call is untestable without DNA. The CDR3 sequence is 14 residues long. The CDR3 spells CASSHTSGSNEQFF.

This sequence joins TRBV4-3 and TRBJ1-3. This CDR3 region has 15 residues. Germline loops: CDR1 LGHNA, CDR2 YSLEER. CDR3 loop: CASSQEYGSGNTIYF.

V and J are TRBV20-1 and TRBJ1-1. The CDR3 has 15 residues. Germline assignment: CDR1 DFQATT and CDR2 SNEGSKA (reference sequence). CDR3 amino acids: CSALEVLGMNTEAFF.

The V call is TRBV7-3, the J call TRBJ2-5; the TCRdb call, TRBD1, lacks DNA for checking. Looked up from germline, CDR1 is SGHTA and CDR2 is FQGTGA. The CDR3 consists of 14 residues. The CDR3 is CASSWDGKRETQYF.

The chain combines TRBV12-3 or TRBV12-4 with TRBJ2-1; there is no DNA to check the TCRdb D call of TRBD2. The CDR3 contains 16 residues. CDR3 protein: CASSLVLTRPDNEQFF.

The V and J genes are TRBV7-3 and TRBJ2-3; without DNA, the TCRdb call of TRBD2 cannot be checked. Germline V CDR1 and CDR2: SGHTA, FQGTGA. The CDR3 contains 16 residues. This CDR3 is CASSPTPSGDTDTQYF.

V and J are TRBV20-1 and TRBJ1-6; lacking DNA, the TRBD1 call made by TCRdb goes unchecked. Looked up from germline, CDR1 is DFQATT and CDR2 is SNEGSKA (reference sequence). The CDR3 extends over 16 amino acids. The CDR3 is CSARDRGVTYNSPLHF.

The chain uses TRBV6-1 and TRBJ2-1; the TRBD2 assignment by TCRdb is unverifiable without DNA. The CDR3 extends over 15 amino acids. Germline V lookup: CDR1 MNHNS, CDR2 SASEGT. CDR3 loop: CASRHGSSIYNEQFF.

The genes are TRBV24-1 and TRBJ2-1; TCRdb returns TRBD1, unconfirmable since there is no DNA. Germline V gene lookup returns CDR1 KGHDR and CDR2 SFDVKD. The CDR3 has 15 residues. The CDR3 is CATSEGTGGPRGQFF.

V is TRBV7-8 and J is TRBJ2-5. There are 12 residues in the CDR3. Germline CDR1 and CDR2: SGHVS and FQNEAQ. The CDR3 spells CASSFGGETQYF.

The chain is built from TRBV29-1 and TRBJ1-2; TCRdb names TRBD1, which stays unverified in the absence of DNA. Germline V lookup: CDR1 SQVTM, CDR2 ANQGSEA. This CDR3 is 13 amino acids long. CDR3 region: CSVPQTGTHGYTF.

The chain couples TRBV27 to TRBJ2-1; the TCRdb D gene call, TRBD2, has no DNA to confirm it. Germline V gene data show CDR1 as MNHEY and CDR2 as SMNVEV (reference sequence). The CDR3 runs 14 residues. This CDR3 reads CASSSGTRRDEQFF.

The chain uses TRBV11-2 and TRBJ2-1; no DNA is available, so the TRBD1 call from TCRdb remains unchecked. There are 20 residues in the CDR3. Germline CDR1 reads SGHAT; CDR2 reads FQNNGV. This CDR3 reads CASSFPRGGAAGAWYNEQFF.

The V gene is TRBV4-1, the J gene TRBJ1-6; the D gene TCRdb calls, TRBD1, cannot be checked with no DNA. The V gene's germline CDR1 is MGHRA and CDR2 YSYEKL. This CDR3 has 15 amino acids. The CDR3: CASSQGQGPRSPLHF.

J is TRBJ1-2 and V is TRBV10-3; there is no DNA to check the TCRdb D call of TRBD1. The CDR3 is 13 residues long. Germline V gene lookup returns CDR1 ENHRY and CDR2 SYGVKD. The CDR3 sequence: CAISDKQVHGYTF.

CDR3 sequence reads: CASRGGSGGRLTYNEQFF. This chain joins TRBV5-5 and TRBJ2-1; TCRdb picks TRBD1, but there is no DNA to check that call. CDR1 is SGHKS, CDR2 YYEKEE, per germline (reference sequence). The CDR3 consists of 18 residues.

V gene TRBV6-1 combines with J gene TRBJ2-1; TCRdb proposes TRBD1, but this gene call is untestable without DNA. CDR3 length: 15 amino acids. Germline V gene sequence: CDR1 MNHNS, CDR2 SASEGT. The CDR3: CASTLRAPGYNEQFF.

The chain recombines TRBV4-1 with TRBJ2-7; TCRdb's D call of TRBD2 is untestable without DNA. CDR3 size: 17 residues. Germline V CDR1 and CDR2: MGHRA, YSYEKL. This CDR3 is CASSQRLAGVSTYEQYF.

The V call is TRBV19, the J call TRBJ2-1; the TCRdb call, TRBD1, lacks DNA for checking. The germline CDR1 and CDR2 sequences are LNHDA and SQIVND (reference sequence). CDR3 length: 15 amino acids. The CDR3: CASSIERTGFREQFF. The full variable domain, completed using reference TRBV19 and TRBJ2-1, is DGGITQSPKYLFRKEGQNVTLSCEQNLNHDAMYWYRQDPGQGLRLIYYSQIVNDFQKGDIAEGYSVSREKKESFPLTVTSAQKNPTAFYLCASSIERTGFREQFFGPGTRLTVL.